This TCR beta chain was obtained from a study of blood T cell repertoires in COVID-19. Turning to the study itself: Samples of COVID-19 (acute and convalescent) were obtained from the United States, Italy and Spain. Sample material is recorded as cDNA or gDNA derived from T cells, B-cell-depleted T cells, or PBMCs.

Original handling: Amplifying reference gene primers gave estimates of nucleated cell counts. Repertoires were generated with immunoSEQ multiplex PCR, while TCRdb's copy carries only in-frame clones and drops some. V, J and clone size are taken as reported in that table, and D and trimming were inferred from the DNA itself. The sample lists approximately 210,000 clones, roughly nine tenths seen once, with approximately 1.2% in the top ten. Germline V gene sequence: CDR1 MNHNY, CDR2 SVGAGI (reference sequence). The CDR3 has 13 residues. V gave up 6 bases and J gave up 5 bases; unmatched junction bases: 3.

Sequenced material: peripheral blood. This clonotype was sampled from a young man with acute or convalescent COVID-19. The V call is TRBV6-6, the J call TRBJ1-5; the match to TRBD1 covers 8 bases. The chain's CDR3 is CASRGTGDQPQHF. DNA of the CDR3: TGTGCCAGCAGGGGGACAGGAGATCAGCCCCAGCATTTT.